The present T cell receptor (beta chain) was sequenced within a study of T-cell reconstitution after alpha-beta-depleted transplantation in children. General study points: Diversity of TCRbeta at day 60 was high in some patients, arising from surviving recipient T cells and thymic progenitors. Fresh T-cell production supplied most of the T-cell counts and diversity seen one year after transplant. After transplant, at about two months, alpha-beta T cells were reportedly derived from several hundred expanded graft clones.

The TCRbeta library incorporated unique molecular identifiers. Each CDR3 protein gets one entry after TCRdb re-called the PCR reads with MiXCR. Of around 100,000 distinct CDR3 sequences listed, around a tenth are singletons. CDR3 size: 16 residues. Germline CDR1 is SGHDN and CDR2 is FVKESK. Deletions cut 0 bases from V and 3 bases from J, with 11 bases between. This clonotype was counted between two and nine times. Its antigen remains unidentified. Sequences were derived from PBMCs, sampled before TCRalphabeta/CD19-depleted stem cell transplant. The chain has TRBV14 and TRBJ1-4; D is possibly TRBD1 (5 bases). The clonotype originates from a boy between 2 and 10 years old with acute lymphoblastic leukemia, due to receive a stem cell transplant. The CDR3 nucleotides are TGTGCCAGCAGCCAAGATCTGGGACTGCCTAATGAAAAACTGTTTTTT. Its protein product is CASSQDLGLPNEKLFF. Full variable domain (rest looked up from reference TRBV14 and TRBJ1-4): EAGVTQFPSHSVIEKGQTVTLRCDPISGHDNLYWYRRVMGKEIKFLLHFVKESKQDESGMPNNRFLAERTGGTYSTLKVQPAELEDSGVYFCASSQDLGLPNEKLFFGSGTQLSVL.